A selection of T cell receptor beta chains follows, all from one sample in a study of Ad26.COV2.S vaccination and SARS-CoV-2 variants. Profiling relied on immunoSEQ multiplex PCR, and the TCRdb table lists in-frame clones only, not all of them. The sample contains 300,000 to 400,000 clones, roughly 84% of which appear only once. The source material was peripheral blood, sampled in a trial of Ad26.COV2.S vaccine versus placebo. These receptors were obtained from a person aged 18-65 years who received the Ad26.COV2.S COVID-19 vaccine or a placebo. Each CDR3 is given with its conserved first and last residue. D genes are given only for firm matches. Clone size, where shown, is once, few, many, or a class for clones that have expanded.

size	V	length	J	D	CDR3	DNA
NA	TRBV18	13	TRBJ1-2	NA	CASSPGESYGYTF	TGTGCCAGCTCACCAGGGGAGAGCTATGGCTACACCTTC
NA	TRBV11-1	11	TRBJ2-1	NA	CASSLGNEQFF	TGTGCCAGCAGCTTAGGAAATGAGCAGTTCTTC
NA	TRBV9	13	TRBJ2-1	TRBD2	CASSEGLVHEQFF	TGTGCCAGCAGCGAGGGACTAGTCCATGAGCAGTTCTTC
once	TRBV18	12	TRBJ2-2	NA	CASSPRSGELFF	TGTGCCAGCTCACCACGCTCCGGGGAGCTGTTTTTT
NA	TRBV6-5	15	TRBJ2-2	NA	CASNPEPLNTGELFF	TGTGCCAGCAACCCAGAGCCCCTTAACACCGGGGAGCTGTTTTTT
NA	TRBV6-2/TRBV6-3	15	TRBJ2-1	TRBD1	CASSYLDRGMGEQFF	TGTGCCAGCAGTTACCTGGACAGGGGGATGGGGGAGCAGTTCTTC
many	TRBV19	11	TRBJ1-2	NA	CASSISVRFTF	TGTGCCAGTAGTATCTCGGTGAGGTTCACCTTC
NA	TRBV6-5	15	TRBJ2-1	NA	CASSYLGLLAYEQFF	TGTGCCAGCAGTTACCTAGGACTCCTGGCCTATGAGCAGTTCTTC
NA	TRBV6-5	12	TRBJ2-3	NA	CASRASTDTQYF	TGTGCCAGCCGAGCGAGCACAGATACGCAGTATTTT
NA	TRBV10-3	15	TRBJ1-1	NA	CAISKTGPMNTEAFF	TGTGCCATCAGCAAAACAGGGCCCATGAACACTGAAGCTTTCTTT
NA	TRBV19	14	TRBJ2-1	NA	CASSISSGYNEQFF	TGTGCCAGTAGTATCTCATCAGGCTACAATGAGCAGTTCTTC
NA	TRBV9	15	TRBJ1-3	NA	CASSVGFSSGNTIYF	TGTGCCAGCAGCGTAGGGTTCAGCTCTGGAAACACCATATATTTT
few	TRBV27	13	TRBJ1-1	NA	CASSTDSNTEAFF	TGTGCCAGCAGTACCGACAGTAACACTGAAGCTTTCTTT
NA	TRBV6-5	15	TRBJ1-1	NA	CASSPARGANTEAFF	TGTGCCAGCAGTCCCGCTCGAGGGGCGAACACTGAAGCTTTCTTT
NA	TRBV3-1/TRBV3-2	13	TRBJ1-6	NA	CASSHLTDSPLHF	TGTGCCAGCAGCCATCTGACAGATTCACCCCTCCACTTT
NA	TRBV2	16	TRBJ2-2	NA	CASTNAGTYNTGELFF	TGTGCCAGCACTAATGCCGGGACTTATAACACCGGGGAGCTGTTTTTT
NA	TRBV6-2/TRBV6-3	15	TRBJ1-6	TRBD1	CASSKDREGPSPLHF	TGTGCCAGCAGCAAGGACAGGGAAGGTCCTTCACCCCTCCACTTT
NA	TRBV5-4	12	TRBJ2-1	TRBD1	CASSLDRDRVFF	TGTGCCAGCAGCTTGGACCGGGACAGAGTCTTCTTC
NA	TRBV6-6	14	TRBJ1-1	NA	CASSYQEQATEAFF	TGTGCCAGCAGTTACCAGGAACAGGCCACTGAAGCTTTCTTT
NA	TRBV3-1/TRBV3-2	14	TRBJ2-7	NA	CASSQDQTYYEQYF	TGTGCCAGCAGCCAAGACCAAACCTACTACGAGCAGTACTTC
NA	TRBV9	14	TRBJ2-1	NA	CASSDPTVINEQFF	TGTGCCAGCAGCGACCCCACAGTTATCAATGAGCAGTTCTTC
NA	TRBV7-6	13	TRBJ1-2	TRBD1	CASSLDRLNGYTF	TGTGCCAGCAGCTTGGACAGGCTGAATGGCTACACCTTC
NA	TRBV5-5	12	TRBJ2-1	NA	CASSTQYNEQFF	TGTGCCAGCAGCACACAGTACAATGAGCAGTTCTTC
NA	TRBV7-9	15	TRBJ1-5	NA	CASSLASTENQPQHF	TGTGCCAGCAGCTTAGCGTCTACAGAAAATCAGCCCCAGCATTTT
NA	TRBV10-3	15	TRBJ1-1	TRBD1	CAISEGDREAAEAFF	TGTGCCATCAGTGAGGGGGACAGGGAAGCCGCTGAAGCTTTCTTT
once	TRBV10-3	14	TRBJ1-2	NA	CATNSIQANYGYTF	TGTGCCACCAATAGCATACAGGCTAACTATGGCTACACCTTC
NA	TRBV15	14	TRBJ1-1	NA	CATSTRGGRDEAFF	TGTGCCACCAGCACCAGGGGAGGAAGGGATGAAGCTTTCTTT
NA	TRBV6-5	14	TRBJ2-3	NA	CASRLAGGSGTQYF	TGTGCCAGCAGATTGGCGGGTGGGAGCGGTACGCAGTATTTT
NA	TRBV14	15	TRBJ2-7	NA	CASSQETGPAYEQYF	TGTGCCAGCAGCCAAGAGACGGGGCCAGCCTACGAGCAGTACTTC
NA	TRBV6-6	13	TRBJ1-2	TRBD1	CASSSDRVYGYTF	TGTGCCAGCAGTTCGGACAGGGTTTATGGCTACACCTTC
many	TRBV30	13	TRBJ1-1	NA	CAWRVTGNKKAFF	TGTGCCTGGAGGGTTACAGGAAATAAAAAAGCTTTCTTT
once	TRBV10-3	14	TRBJ2-2	TRBD2	CAIKGRGDTGELFF	TGTGCCATCAAAGGGCGGGGGGACACCGGGGAGCTGTTTTTT
few	TRBV6-4	15	TRBJ2-7	NA	CASSDSAVRIYEQYF	TGTGCCAGCAGTGACTCTGCAGTTAGGATCTACGAGCAGTACTTC
NA	TRBV6-5	15	TRBJ2-6	NA	CASHTGSSGANVLTF	TGTGCCAGCCACACAGGAAGTTCTGGGGCCAACGTCCTGACTTTC
NA	TRBV4-2	18	TRBJ2-6	TRBD1	CASSQSGQGRAGANVLTF	TGTGCCAGCAGCCAATCCGGACAGGGGAGGGCTGGGGCCAACGTCCTGACTTTC
NA	TRBV9	15	TRBJ1-6	NA	CASSVVGESYSPLHF	TGTGCCAGCAGCGTAGTAGGGGAAAGTTATTCACCCCTCCACTTT
many	TRBV20-1	15	TRBJ1-5	TRBD1	CSATDTTGGSQPQHF	TGCAGTGCTACTGATACGACAGGGGGATCTCAGCCCCAGCATTTT
NA	TRBV24-1	16	TRBJ1-5	NA	CATTSPVGQVNQPQHF	TGTGCCACCACTTCCCCCGTCGGTCAAGTCAATCAGCCCCAGCATTTT
NA	TRBV7-9	16	TRBJ2-2	TRBD2	CASSFPAGGRTGELFF	TGTGCCAGCAGCTTTCCCGCGGGGGGGCGAACCGGGGAGCTGTTTTTT
NA	TRBV9	14	TRBJ2-7	TRBD2	CASSVASGLGEQYF	TGTGCCAGCAGCGTGGCTAGCGGGCTTGGGGAGCAGTACTTC
NA	TRBV19	13	TRBJ2-2	NA	CASSLGDTGELFF	TGTGCCAGTAGCTTAGGGGACACCGGGGAGCTGTTTTTT
NA	TRBV7-9	16	TRBJ2-7	TRBD1	CASSLGGQGFSYEQYF	TGTGCCAGCAGCTTAGGGGGACAGGGGTTTTCCTACGAGCAGTACTTC
NA	TRBV25-1	15	TRBJ2-3	NA	CASSESDISTDTQYF	TGTGCCAGCAGTGAATCTGACATAAGCACAGATACGCAGTATTTT
NA	TRBV12-3/TRBV12-4	13	TRBJ1-4	NA	CASRRTENEKLFF	TGTGCCAGCAGAAGGACAGAGAATGAAAAACTGTTTTTT
NA	TRBV5-1	17	TRBJ2-7	TRBD2	CASSWSGTSGGAYEQYF	TGCGCCAGCAGCTGGTCTGGGACTAGCGGGGGAGCCTACGAGCAGTACTTC
NA	TRBV7-9	15	TRBJ1-2	NA	CASSPSQGLSYGYTF	TGTGCCAGCAGTCCAAGTCAGGGATTGAGCTATGGCTACACCTTC
NA	TRBV13	13	TRBJ2-7	NA	CASSPPRLYEQYF	TGTGCCAGCAGCCCCCCCCGTCTCTACGAGCAGTACTTC
NA	TRBV2	14	TRBJ1-2	TRBD1	CASILGQGNYGYTF	TGTGCCAGCATATTGGGACAGGGGAACTATGGCTACACCTTC
NA	TRBV27	14	TRBJ2-7	TRBD1	CASSEGQGDNEQYF	TGTGCCAGCAGCGAGGGACAGGGGGATAACGAGCAGTACTTC
NA	TRBV7-3	15	TRBJ2-2	NA	CASSPGTANTGELFF	TGTGCCAGCAGCCCCGGGACGGCGAACACCGGGGAGCTGTTTTTT
NA	TRBV30	14	TRBJ2-3	NA	CAWSPGPDTDTQYF	TGTGCCTGGAGTCCGGGGCCCGACACAGATACGCAGTATTTT
NA	TRBV7-2	14	TRBJ2-7	NA	CASSLDWISYEQYF	TGTGCCAGCAGCTTAGATTGGATCTCCTACGAGCAGTACTTC
NA	TRBV5-1	15	TRBJ1-2	TRBD1	CASSFGQGAFHGYTF	TGCGCCAGCAGCTTCGGACAGGGGGCATTTCATGGCTACACCTTC